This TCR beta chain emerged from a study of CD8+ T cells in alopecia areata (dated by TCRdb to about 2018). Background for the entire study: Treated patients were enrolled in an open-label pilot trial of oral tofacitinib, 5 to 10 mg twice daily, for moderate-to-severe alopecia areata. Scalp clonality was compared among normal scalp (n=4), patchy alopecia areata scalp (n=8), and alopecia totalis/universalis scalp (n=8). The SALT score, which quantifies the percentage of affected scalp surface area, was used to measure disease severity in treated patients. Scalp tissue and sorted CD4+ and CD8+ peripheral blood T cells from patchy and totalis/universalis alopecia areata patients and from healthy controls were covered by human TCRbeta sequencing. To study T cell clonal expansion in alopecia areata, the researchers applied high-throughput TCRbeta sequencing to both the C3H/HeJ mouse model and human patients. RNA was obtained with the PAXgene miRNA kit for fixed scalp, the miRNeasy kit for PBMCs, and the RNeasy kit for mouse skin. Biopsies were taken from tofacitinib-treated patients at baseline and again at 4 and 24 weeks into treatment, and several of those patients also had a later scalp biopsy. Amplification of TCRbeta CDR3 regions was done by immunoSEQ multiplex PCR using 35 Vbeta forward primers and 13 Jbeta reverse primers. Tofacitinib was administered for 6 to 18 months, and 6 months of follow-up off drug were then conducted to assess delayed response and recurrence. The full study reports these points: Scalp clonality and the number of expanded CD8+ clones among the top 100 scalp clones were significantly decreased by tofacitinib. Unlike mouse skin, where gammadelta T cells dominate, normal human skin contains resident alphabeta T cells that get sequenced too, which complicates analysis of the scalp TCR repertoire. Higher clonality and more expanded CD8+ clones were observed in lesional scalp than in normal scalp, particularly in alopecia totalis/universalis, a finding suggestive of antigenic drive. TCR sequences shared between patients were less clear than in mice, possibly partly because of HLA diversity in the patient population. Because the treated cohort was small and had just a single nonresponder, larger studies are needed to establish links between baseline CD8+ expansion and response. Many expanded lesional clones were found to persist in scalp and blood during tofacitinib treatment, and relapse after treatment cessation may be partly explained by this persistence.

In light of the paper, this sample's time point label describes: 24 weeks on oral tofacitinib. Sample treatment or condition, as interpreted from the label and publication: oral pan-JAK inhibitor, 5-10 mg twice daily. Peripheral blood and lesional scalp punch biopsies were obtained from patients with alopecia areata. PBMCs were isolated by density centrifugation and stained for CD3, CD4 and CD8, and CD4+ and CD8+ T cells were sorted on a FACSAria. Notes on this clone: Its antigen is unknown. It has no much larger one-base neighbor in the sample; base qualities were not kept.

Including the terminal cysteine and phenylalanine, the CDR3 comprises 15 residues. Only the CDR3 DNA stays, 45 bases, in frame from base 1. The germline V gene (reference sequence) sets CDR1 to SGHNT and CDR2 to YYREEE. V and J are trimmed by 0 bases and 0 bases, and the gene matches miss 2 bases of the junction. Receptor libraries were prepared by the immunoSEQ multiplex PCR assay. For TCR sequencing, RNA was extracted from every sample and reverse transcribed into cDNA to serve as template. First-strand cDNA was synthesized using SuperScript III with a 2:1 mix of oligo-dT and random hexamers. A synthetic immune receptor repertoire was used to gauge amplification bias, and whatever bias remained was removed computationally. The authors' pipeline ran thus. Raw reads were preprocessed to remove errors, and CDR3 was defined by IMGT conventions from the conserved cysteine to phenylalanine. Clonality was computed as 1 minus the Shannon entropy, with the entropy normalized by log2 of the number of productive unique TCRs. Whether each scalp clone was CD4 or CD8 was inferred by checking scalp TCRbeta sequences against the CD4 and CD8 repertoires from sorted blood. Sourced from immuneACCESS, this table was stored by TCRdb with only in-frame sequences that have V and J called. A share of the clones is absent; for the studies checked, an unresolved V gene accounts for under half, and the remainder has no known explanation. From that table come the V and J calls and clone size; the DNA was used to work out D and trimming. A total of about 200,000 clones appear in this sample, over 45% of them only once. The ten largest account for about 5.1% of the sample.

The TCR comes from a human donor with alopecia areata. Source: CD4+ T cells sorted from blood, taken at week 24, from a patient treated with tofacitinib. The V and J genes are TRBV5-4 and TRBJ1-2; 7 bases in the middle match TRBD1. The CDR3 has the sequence CASSLEGQPNYGYTF. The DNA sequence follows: TGTGCCAGCAGCTTGGAGGGACAGCCTAACTATGGCTACACCTTC.